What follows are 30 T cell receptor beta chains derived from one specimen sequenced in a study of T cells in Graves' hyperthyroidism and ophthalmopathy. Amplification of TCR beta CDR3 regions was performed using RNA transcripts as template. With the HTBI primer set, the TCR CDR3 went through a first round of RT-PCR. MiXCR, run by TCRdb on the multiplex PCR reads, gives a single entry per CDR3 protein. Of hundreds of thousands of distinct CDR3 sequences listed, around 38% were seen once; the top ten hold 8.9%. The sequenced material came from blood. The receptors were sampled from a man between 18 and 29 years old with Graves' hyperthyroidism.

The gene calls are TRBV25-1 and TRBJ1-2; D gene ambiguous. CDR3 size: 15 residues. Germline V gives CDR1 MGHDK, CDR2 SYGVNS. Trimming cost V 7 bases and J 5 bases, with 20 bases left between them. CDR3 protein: CASNLTPTDSYGYTF. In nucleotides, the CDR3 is TGTGCCAGCAACCTGACCCCGACCGATTCATATGGCTACACCTTC.

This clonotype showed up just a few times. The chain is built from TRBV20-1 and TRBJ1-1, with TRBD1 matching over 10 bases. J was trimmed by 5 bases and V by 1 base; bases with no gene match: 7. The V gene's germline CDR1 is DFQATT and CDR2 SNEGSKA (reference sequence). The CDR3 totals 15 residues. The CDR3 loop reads CSARVAGTGATEAFF. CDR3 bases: TGCAGTGCTAGAGTCGCCGGGACAGGGGCGACTGAAGCTTTCTTT.

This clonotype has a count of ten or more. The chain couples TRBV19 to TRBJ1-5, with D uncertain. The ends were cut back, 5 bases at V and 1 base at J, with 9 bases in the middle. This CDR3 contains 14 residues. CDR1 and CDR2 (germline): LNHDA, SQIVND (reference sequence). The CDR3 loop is CASSPPPSNQPQHF. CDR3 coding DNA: TGTGCCAGTAGTCCCCCCCCAAGCAATCAGCCCCAGCATTTT.

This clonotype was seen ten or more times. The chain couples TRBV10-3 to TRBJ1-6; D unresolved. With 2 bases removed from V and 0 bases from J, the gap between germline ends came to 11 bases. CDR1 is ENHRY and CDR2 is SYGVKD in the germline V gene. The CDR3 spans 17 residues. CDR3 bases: TGTGCCATCAGTGAGGGAGGGCAGAGCTCCTATAATTCACCCCTCCACTTT. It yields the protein CAISEGGQSSYNSPLHF.

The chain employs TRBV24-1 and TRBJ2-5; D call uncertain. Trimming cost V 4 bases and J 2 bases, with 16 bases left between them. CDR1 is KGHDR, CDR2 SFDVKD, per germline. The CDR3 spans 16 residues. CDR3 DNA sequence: TGTGCCACCAGTGACGCCGAGGCGTCGGGTCAAGAGACCCAGTACTTC. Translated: CATSDAEASGQETQYF.

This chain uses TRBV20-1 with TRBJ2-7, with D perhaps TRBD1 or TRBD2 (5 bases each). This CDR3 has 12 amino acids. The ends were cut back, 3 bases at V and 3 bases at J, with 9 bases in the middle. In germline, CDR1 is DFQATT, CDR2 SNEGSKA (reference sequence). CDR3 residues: CSARGVGYEQYF. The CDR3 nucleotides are TGCAGTGCTAGGGGGGTCGGCTACGAGCAGTACTTC.

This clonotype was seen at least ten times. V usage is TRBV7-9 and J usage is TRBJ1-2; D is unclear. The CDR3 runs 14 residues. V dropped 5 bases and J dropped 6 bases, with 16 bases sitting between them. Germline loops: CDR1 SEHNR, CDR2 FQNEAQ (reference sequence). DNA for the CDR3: TGTGCCAGCAGCCCCGTGCTGGGTGAGAATGGCTACACCTTC. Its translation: CASSPVLGENGYTF.

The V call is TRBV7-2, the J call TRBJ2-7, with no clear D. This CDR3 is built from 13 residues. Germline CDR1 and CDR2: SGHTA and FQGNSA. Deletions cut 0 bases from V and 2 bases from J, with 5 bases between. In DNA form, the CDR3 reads TGTGCCAGCAGCTTAGCTAGAGCCTACGAGCAGTACTTC. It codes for CASSLARAYEQYF.

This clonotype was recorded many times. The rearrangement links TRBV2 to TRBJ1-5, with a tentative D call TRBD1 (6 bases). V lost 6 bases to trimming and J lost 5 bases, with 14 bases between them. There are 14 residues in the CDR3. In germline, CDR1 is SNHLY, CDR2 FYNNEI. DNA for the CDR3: TGTGCCAGCAGAACAGGGCACCTCTATCAGCCCCAGCATTTT. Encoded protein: CASRTGHLYQPQHF.

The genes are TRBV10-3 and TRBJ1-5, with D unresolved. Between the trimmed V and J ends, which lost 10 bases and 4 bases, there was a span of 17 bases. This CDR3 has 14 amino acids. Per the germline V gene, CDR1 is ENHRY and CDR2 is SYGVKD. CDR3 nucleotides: TGTGCCAGCAAAGGCCGAGGAGGAAATCAGCCCCAGCATTTT. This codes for CASKGRGGNQPQHF.

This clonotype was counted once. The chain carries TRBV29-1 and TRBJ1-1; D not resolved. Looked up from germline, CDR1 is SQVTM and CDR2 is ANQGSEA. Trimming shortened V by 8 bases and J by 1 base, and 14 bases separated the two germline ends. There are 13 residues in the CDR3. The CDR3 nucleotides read TGCAGCTTGATTGGAGGGAAGAACACTGAAGCTTTCTTT. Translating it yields CSLIGGKNTEAFF.

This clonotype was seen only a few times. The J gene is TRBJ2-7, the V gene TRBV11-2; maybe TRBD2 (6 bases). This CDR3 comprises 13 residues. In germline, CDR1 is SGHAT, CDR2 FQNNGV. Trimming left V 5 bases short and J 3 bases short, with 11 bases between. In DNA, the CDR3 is TGTGCCAGCAGCAGCGGGCCCATCTACGAGCAGTACTTC. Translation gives CASSSGPIYEQYF.

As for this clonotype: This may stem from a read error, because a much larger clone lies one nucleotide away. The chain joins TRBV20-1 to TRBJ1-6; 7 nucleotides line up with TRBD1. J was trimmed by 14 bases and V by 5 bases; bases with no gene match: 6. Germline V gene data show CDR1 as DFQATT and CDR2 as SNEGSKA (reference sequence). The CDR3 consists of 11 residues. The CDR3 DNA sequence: TGCAGTGCTTGCGGACAGGTCTCCCTCCACTTT. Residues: CSACGQVSLHF.

CDR3 nucleotide sequence: TGTGCCAGCAGTTTATTCGGGGATCTAAAAACTGAAGCTTTCTTT. It codes for CASSLFGDLKTEAFF. The rearrangement joins TRBV12-3 or TRBV12-4 to TRBJ1-1, with D uncertain. The V and J ends lost 2 bases and 5 bases respectively, with 15 bases between them. The CDR3 runs to 15 residues.

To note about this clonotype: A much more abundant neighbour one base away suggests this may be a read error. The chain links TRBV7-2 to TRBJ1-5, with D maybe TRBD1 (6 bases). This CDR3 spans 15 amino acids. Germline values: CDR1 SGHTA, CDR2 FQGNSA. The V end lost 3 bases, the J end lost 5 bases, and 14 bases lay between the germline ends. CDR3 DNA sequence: TGTGCCAGCAGCTTGCAGAAGGGGGGCGATCAGCCCCAGCATTTT. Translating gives CASSLQKGGDQPQHF.

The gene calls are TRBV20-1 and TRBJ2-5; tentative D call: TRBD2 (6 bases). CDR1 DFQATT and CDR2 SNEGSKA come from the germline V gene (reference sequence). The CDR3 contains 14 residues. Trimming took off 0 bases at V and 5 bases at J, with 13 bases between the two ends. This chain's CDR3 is CSAREGLLWETQYF. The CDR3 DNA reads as TGCAGTGCTAGAGAGGGACTTCTTTGGGAGACCCAGTACTTC.

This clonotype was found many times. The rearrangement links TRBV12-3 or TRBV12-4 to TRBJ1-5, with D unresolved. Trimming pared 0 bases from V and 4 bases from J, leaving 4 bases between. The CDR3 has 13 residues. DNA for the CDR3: TGTGCCAGCAGTTTAGCTCAAAATCAGCCCCAGCATTTT. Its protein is CASSLAQNQPQHF.

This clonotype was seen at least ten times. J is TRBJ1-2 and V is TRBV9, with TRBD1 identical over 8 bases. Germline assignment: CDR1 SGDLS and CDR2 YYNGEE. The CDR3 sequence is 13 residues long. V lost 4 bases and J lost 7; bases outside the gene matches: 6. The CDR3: CASSYSGGRGYTF. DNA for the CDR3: TGTGCCAGCAGCTACTCAGGGGGCCGTGGCTACACCTTC.

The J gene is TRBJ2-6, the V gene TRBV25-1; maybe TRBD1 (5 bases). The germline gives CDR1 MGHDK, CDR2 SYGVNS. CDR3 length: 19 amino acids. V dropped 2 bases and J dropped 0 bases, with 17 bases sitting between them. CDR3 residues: CASSEGRRASFSGANVLTF. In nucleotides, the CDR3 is TGTGCCAGCAGTGAAGGGCGCAGGGCATCTTTCTCTGGGGCCAACGTCCTGACTTTC.

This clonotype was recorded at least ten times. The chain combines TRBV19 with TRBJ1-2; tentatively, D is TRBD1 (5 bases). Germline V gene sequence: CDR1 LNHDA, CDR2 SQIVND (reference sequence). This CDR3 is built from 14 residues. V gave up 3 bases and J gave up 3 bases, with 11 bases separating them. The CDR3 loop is CASSISRVDYGYTF. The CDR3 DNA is TGTGCCAGTAGTATCAGCAGGGTGGACTATGGCTACACCTTC.

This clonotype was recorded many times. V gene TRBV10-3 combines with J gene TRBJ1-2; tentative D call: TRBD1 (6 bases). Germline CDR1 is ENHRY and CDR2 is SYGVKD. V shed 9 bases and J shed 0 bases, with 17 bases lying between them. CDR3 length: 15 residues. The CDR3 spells CAIRTDITSNYGYTF. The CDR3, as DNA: TGTGCCATTAGGACAGATATCACCTCTAACTATGGCTACACCTTC.

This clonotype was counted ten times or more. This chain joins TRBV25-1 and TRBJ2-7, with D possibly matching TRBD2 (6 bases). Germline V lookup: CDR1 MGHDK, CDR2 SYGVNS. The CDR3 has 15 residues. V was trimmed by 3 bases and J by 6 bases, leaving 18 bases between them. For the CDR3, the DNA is TGTGCCAGCAGTGATGGGGCTAACCGGGGACTCGAGCAGTACTTC. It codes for CASSDGANRGLEQYF.

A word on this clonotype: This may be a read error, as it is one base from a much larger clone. CDR3 amino acids: CAISVSHRRFYEQYF. CDR3 coding DNA: TGTGCCATCAGTGTATCTCACAGGCGGTTCTACGAGCAGTACTTC. This chain links TRBV10-3 with TRBJ2-7; tentatively, D is TRBD1 (5 bases). V lost 4 bases and J lost 3, with 16 bases in between. This CDR3 region has 15 residues. CDR1 is ENHRY, CDR2 SYGVKD, per germline.

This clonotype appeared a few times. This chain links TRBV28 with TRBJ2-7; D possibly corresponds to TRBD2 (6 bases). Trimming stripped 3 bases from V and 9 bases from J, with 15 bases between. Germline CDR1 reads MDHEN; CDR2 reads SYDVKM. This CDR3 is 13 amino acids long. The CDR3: CASSFGGADGQYF. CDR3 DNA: TGTGCCAGCAGTTTCGGGGGTGCCGACGGGCAGTACTTC. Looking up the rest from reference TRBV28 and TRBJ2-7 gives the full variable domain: DVKVTQSSRYLVKRTGEKVFLECVQDMDHENMFWYRQDPGLGLRLIYFSYDVKMKEKGDIPEGYSVSREKKERFSLILESASTNQTSMYLCASSFGGADGQYFGPGTRLTVT.

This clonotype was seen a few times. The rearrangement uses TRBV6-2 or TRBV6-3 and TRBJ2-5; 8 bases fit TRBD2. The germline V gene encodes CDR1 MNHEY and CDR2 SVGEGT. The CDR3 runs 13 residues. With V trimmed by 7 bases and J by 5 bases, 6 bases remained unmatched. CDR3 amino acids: CASTLRGDETQYF. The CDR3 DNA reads TGTGCCAGCACCTTGCGGGGGGACGAGACCCAGTACTTC.

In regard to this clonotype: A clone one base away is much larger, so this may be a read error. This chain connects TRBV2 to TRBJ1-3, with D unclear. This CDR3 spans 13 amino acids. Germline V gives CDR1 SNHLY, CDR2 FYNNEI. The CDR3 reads CASGEPSGNIIYF. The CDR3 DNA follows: TGTGCCAGCGGGGAGCCCTCTGGAAACATCATATATTTT.

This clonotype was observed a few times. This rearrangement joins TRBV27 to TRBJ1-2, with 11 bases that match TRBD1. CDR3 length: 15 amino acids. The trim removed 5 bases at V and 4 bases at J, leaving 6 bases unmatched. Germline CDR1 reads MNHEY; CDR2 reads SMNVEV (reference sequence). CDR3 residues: CASSPGTGGFYGYTF. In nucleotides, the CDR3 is TGTGCCAGCAGTCCAGGGACAGGGGGGTTCTATGGCTACACCTTC.

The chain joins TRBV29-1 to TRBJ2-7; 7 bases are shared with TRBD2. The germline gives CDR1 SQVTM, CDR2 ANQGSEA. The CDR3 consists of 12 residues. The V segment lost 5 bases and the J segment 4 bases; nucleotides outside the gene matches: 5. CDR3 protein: CSVRREGYEQYF. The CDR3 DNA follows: TGCAGCGTTCGTAGGGAGGGATACGAGCAGTACTTC.

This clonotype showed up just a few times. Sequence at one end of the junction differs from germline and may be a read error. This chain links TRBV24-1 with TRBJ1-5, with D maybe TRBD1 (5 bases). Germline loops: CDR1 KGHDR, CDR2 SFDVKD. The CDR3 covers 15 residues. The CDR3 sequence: CASSLKGRGNQPQHF. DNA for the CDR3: TGTGCCAGCAGTTTAAAGGGCAGGGGCAATCAGCCCCAGCATTTT.

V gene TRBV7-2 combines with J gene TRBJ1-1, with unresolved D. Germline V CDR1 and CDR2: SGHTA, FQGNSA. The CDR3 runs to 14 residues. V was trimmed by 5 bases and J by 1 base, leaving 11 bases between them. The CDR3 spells CASSQERSNTEAFF. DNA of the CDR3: TGTGCCAGCAGCCAAGAAAGGTCGAACACTGAAGCTTTCTTT.